These T cell receptor beta chains were read from a single sample in a study of Graves' ophthalmopathy and Graves' hyperthyroidism. TCRdb fed the multiplex PCR reads into MiXCR, producing one record per CDR3 protein. The data show a few hundred thousand distinct CDR3 sequences, roughly a sixth seen once. Sequencing was performed on peripheral blood. The receptors derive from an adult woman with stable Graves' hyperthyroidism. Both conserved end residues are part of each CDR3. The D gene is left open where the match is weak. Where a row states a size, it is once, few, many or the class of an expanded clone; other rows omit it.

j_call | v_call | clone_size | cdr3_length | d_call | cdr3_nt | cdr3_aa
TRBJ2-7 | TRBV12-3/TRBV12-4 | many | 14 | . | TGTGCCAGCAAGGAATCAGGGATGGTGGACGAGCAGTACTTC | CASKESGMVDEQYF
TRBJ1-5 | TRBV19 | many | 16 | TRBD1 | TGTGCCAGTAGTATTCGGACAGGGACCTTCGGTCAGCCCCAGCATTTT | CASSIRTGTFGQPQHF
TRBJ1-2 | TRBV24-1 | many | 14 | . | TGTGCCACCAGTGATTTTGGAGGGGCTCATGGCTACACCTTC | CATSDFGGAHGYTF
TRBJ1-6 | TRBV6-5 | many | 17 | . | TGTGCCAGCAGCCACAAGTTTAGGGGCCGGACGAATTCACCCCTCCACTTT | CASSHKFRGRTNSPLHF
TRBJ2-5 | TRBV7-2 | few | 15 | . | TGTGCCAGCAGCTTAGGATTGCACCCCCAAGAGACCCAGTACTTC | CASSLGLHPQETQYF
TRBJ1-3 | TRBV10-3 | many | 14 | TRBD1 | TGTGCCATCCTTACAGGGGACTCTGGAAACACCATATATTTT | CAILTGDSGNTIYF
TRBJ2-5 | TRBV2 | once | 15 | TRBD2 | TGTGCCAGCAGTGAGTTAGCGGGGGACGGGGAGACCCAGTACTTC | CASSELAGDGETQYF
TRBJ2-7 | TRBV11-1 | . | 16 | . | TGTGCCAGCATCAAAACCGCTATGGTCGGGAGCTACGAGCAGTACTTC | CASIKTAMVGSYEQYF
TRBJ2-4 | TRBV5-5 | many | 15 | TRBD2 | TGTGCCAGCAGCTGGGGGGGACTCGCCAAAAACATTCAGTACTTC | CASSWGGLAKNIQYF
TRBJ2-7 | TRBV2 | . | 14 | TRBD2 | TGTGCCAGCAGCGCGGGACTAGGGCTCTACGAGCAGTACTTC | CASSAGLGLYEQYF
TRBJ2-7 | TRBV27 | many | 13 | . | TGTGCCAGCAGCCTCGGACAGTACTACGAGCAGTACTTC | CASSLGQYYEQYF
TRBJ1-1 | TRBV30 | . | 13 | . | TGTGCCTGGAGTGTAGAAGCGAACACTGAAGCTTTCTTT | CAWSVEANTEAFF
TRBJ2-7 | TRBV20-1 | . | 12 | . | TGCAGTGCCATAGGACAGAGCTACGAGCAGTACTTC | CSAIGQSYEQYF
TRBJ2-2 | TRBV6-1 | . | 16 | . | TGTGCCAGATCGATCGACCTTCAATTGAACACCGGGGAGCTGTTTTTT | CARSIDLQLNTGELFF
TRBJ2-7 | TRBV27 | . | 12 | TRBD1 | TGTGCCAGCATCGGACAGGGGGACGAGCAGTACTTC | CASIGQGDEQYF
TRBJ2-7 | TRBV7-2 | many | 13 | . | TGTGCCAGCAGCCAAGGGACCTCCTACGAGCAGTACTTC | CASSQGTSYEQYF
TRBJ2-5 | TRBV30 | many | 16 | TRBD2 | TGTGCCTGGAGGCCAGGACTAGCGGGAGGGGGAGAGACCCAGTACTTC | CAWRPGLAGGGETQYF
TRBJ1-5 | TRBV12-3/TRBV12-4 | many | 15 | . | TGTGCCAGCAGTTTATTCAGGGATAGCAATCAGCCCCAGCATTTT | CASSLFRDSNQPQHF
TRBJ1-2 | TRBV27 | many | 15 | . | TGTGCCAGCAGTTTATATCCGGACAGCGACTATGGCTACACCTTC | CASSLYPDSDYGYTF
TRBJ1-5 | TRBV19 | . | 16 | . | TGTGCCAGTACCCCCCAGGGTCAGGGATCCGCTCAGCCCCAGCATTTT | CASTPQGQGSAQPQHF
TRBJ2-7 | TRBV28 | many | 14 | . | TGTGCCAGCAGTGAATCCGGGACACGCTACGAGCAGTACTTC | CASSESGTRYEQYF
TRBJ2-7 | TRBV28 | many | 16 | TRBD2 | TGTGCCAGCAGCCTTAAGACTAGCGGGAGTTCCTACGAGCAGTACTTC | CASSLKTSGSSYEQYF
TRBJ2-7 | TRBV15 | . | 16 | TRBD1 | TGTGCCACCAGCAGTCTGGGGACAGGCTTCTCCTACGAGCAGTACTTC | CATSSLGTGFSYEQYF
TRBJ1-2 | TRBV7-9 | many | 14 | . | TGTGCCAGCAGCTTCAACAGGGATAACTATGGCTACACCTTC | CASSFNRDNYGYTF
TRBJ2-7 | TRBV30 | many | 15 | . | TGTGCCTGGAGATTTGCGGGGAGTGGCTCCTACGAGCAGTACTTC | CAWRFAGSGSYEQYF
TRBJ1-1 | TRBV4-2 | many | 15 | . | TGTGCCAGCAGCCAAGGGGCCGAGCCAAACACTGAAGCTTTCTTT | CASSQGAEPNTEAFF
TRBJ2-2 | TRBV20-1 | many | 11 | . | TGCAGCATTAGGGACACCGGGGAGCTGTTTTTT | CSIRDTGELFF
TRBJ1-1 | TRBV3-1 | many | 15 | . | TGTGCCAGCAGCCCTCGACAGGCTCGGGACACTGAAGCTTTCTTT | CASSPRQARDTEAFF
TRBJ1-1 | TRBV6-2/TRBV6-3 | many | 14 | . | TGTGCCAGCAGCATTACCTACCCCAACAGGGACGCTTTCTTT | CASSITYPNRDAFF
TRBJ1-3 | TRBV15 | many | 16 | . | TGTGCCACCAGCAGGAGCTTACAGGTCCCTGGAAACACCATATATTTT | CATSRSLQVPGNTIYF
TRBJ1-4 | TRBV11-2 | . | 16 | . | TGTGCCAGCAGCCTACGATCGGTTGCAACTAATGAAAAACTGTTTTTT | CASSLRSVATNEKLFF
TRBJ1-1 | TRBV6-5 | many | 15 | . | TGTGCCAGCAGTTACCGGGGGGAGGTTGACACTGAAGCTTTCTTT | CASSYRGEVDTEAFF
TRBJ2-7 | TRBV6-2/TRBV6-3 | . | 14 | . | TGTGCCAGCACCCTTCCTTCATCCTCCTACGAGCAGTACTTC | CASTLPSSSYEQYF
TRBJ1-1 | TRBV6-5 | many | 12 | . | TGTGCCAGCAGTCCAGGGATCGGTGAAGCTTTCTTT | CASSPGIGEAFF
TRBJ2-2 | TRBV5-5 | few | 13 | . | TGTGCCAGCAGCCCCGGGCCATCCGGGGAGCTGTTTTTT | CASSPGPSGELFF
TRBJ1-5 | TRBV24-1 | many | 15 | . | TGTGCCACCAGTGACCCACGTACGAGCAATCAGCCCCAGCATTTT | CATSDPRTSNQPQHF
TRBJ2-6 | TRBV6-5 | many | 20 | TRBD1 | TGTGCCAGCAGGCGGTCGGGAGTCGGGACAGGGGGATCTGGGGCCAACGTCCTGACTTTC | CASRRSGVGTGGSGANVLTF
TRBJ2-2 | TRBV6-1 | . | 16 | . | TGTGCCAGCAGTAGAACAGGGATGGGAGGGACCGGGGAGCTGTTTTTT | CASSRTGMGGTGELFF
TRBJ1-1 | TRBV3-1 | . | 15 | TRBD1 | TGTGCCAGCAGCCCCACTTTAACAGGGGGCTCTGAAGCTTTCTTT | CASSPTLTGGSEAFF
TRBJ2-2 | TRBV5-1 | . | 15 | . | TGCGCCAGCAGCTTGGATGCTGGGAACACCGGGGAGCTGTTTTTT | CASSLDAGNTGELFF
TRBJ2-7 | TRBV7-2 | many | 15 | . | TGTGCCAGCAGCTTAGGGGGGACGGCTATCTACGAGCAGTACTTC | CASSLGGTAIYEQYF
TRBJ2-4 | TRBV4-2 | . | 14 | . | TGTGCCAGCAGCCAAGATGAGCGGTCGGGCATTCAGTACTTC | CASSQDERSGIQYF
TRBJ1-2 | TRBV12-3/TRBV12-4 | . | 15 | . | TGTGCCAGCAGTTATTTCGGGCAGGGGAACTATGGCTACACCTTC | CASSYFGQGNYGYTF
TRBJ2-7 | TRBV28 | many | 14 | TRBD1 | TGTGCCAGCAGCCAGACAGGGAGCTCCTACGAGCAGTACTTC | CASSQTGSSYEQYF
TRBJ1-1 | TRBV11-2 | many | 15 | TRBD1 | TGTGCCAGCCGCCGACAGGGCGGTCAGAACACTGAAGCTTTCTTT | CASRRQGGQNTEAFF
TRBJ2-5 | TRBV12-3/TRBV12-4 | . | 14 | . | TGTGCCAGCAGTTTGTGGCCAGACCAAGAGACCCAGTACTTC | CASSLWPDQETQYF
TRBJ2-5 | TRBV28 | . | 15 | TRBD2 | TGTGCCAGCAGTTATGGGACTAGCGGGTCGGAGACCCAGTACTTC | CASSYGTSGSETQYF
TRBJ2-4 | TRBV27 | . | 13 | . | TGTGCCAGCAGAAGGACAGCTTTTTCCATTCAGTACTTC | CASRRTAFSIQYF
TRBJ1-1 | TRBV5-5 | many | 14 | . | TGTGCCAGCAGCTTGCAGGGACAGAACACTGAAGCTTTCTTT | CASSLQGQNTEAFF
TRBJ2-5 | TRBV15 | many | 14 | . | TGTGCCACCAGCAGAGACCGGAACCAAGAGACCCAGTACTTC | CATSRDRNQETQYF
TRBJ2-2 | TRBV28 | many | 15 | TRBD1 | TGTGCCAGCCGACTTGGGGGACAGGGCACCGGGGAGCTGTTTTTT | CASRLGGQGTGELFF